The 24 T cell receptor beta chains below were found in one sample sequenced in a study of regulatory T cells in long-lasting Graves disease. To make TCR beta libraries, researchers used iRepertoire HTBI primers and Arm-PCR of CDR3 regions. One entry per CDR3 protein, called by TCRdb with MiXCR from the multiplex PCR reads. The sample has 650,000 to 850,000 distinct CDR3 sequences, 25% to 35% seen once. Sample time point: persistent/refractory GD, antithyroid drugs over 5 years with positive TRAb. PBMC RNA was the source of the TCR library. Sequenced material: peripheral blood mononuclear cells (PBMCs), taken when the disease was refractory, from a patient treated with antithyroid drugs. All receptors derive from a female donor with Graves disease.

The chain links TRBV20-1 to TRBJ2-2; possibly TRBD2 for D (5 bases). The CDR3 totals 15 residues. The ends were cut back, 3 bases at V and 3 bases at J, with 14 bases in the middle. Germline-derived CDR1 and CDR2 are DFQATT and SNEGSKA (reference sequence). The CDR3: CSASSGSSHTGELFF. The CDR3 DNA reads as TGCAGTGCTAGCTCGGGGTCATCCCACACCGGGGAGCTGTTTTTT.

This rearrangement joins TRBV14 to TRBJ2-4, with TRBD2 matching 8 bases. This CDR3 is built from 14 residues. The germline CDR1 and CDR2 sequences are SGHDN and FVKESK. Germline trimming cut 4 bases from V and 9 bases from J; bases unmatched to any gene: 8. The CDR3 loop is CASSRRGGWGIQYF. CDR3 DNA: TGTGCCAGCAGCCGACGGGGGGGCTGGGGCATTCAGTACTTC.

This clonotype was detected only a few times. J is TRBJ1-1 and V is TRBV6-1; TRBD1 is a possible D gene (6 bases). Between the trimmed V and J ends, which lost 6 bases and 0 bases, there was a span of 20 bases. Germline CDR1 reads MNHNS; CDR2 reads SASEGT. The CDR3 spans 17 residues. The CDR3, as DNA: TGTGCCAGCAGGTCGGCCTATCTCAGGGGAATGAACACTGAAGCTTTCTTT. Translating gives CASRSAYLRGMNTEAFF.

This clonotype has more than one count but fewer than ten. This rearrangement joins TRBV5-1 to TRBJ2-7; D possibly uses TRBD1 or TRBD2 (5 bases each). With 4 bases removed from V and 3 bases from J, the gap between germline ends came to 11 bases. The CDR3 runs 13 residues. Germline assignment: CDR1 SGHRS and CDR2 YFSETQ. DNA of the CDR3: TGCGCCAGCAGCCGGGACGCAATCTACGAGCAGTACTTC. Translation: CASSRDAIYEQYF.

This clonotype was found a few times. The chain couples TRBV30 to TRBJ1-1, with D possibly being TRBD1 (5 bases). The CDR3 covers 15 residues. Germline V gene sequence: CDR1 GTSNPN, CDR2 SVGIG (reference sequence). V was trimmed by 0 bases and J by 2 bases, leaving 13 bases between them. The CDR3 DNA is TGTGCCTGGAGTGTAAAGTCCAGGGTCAACACTGAAGCTTTCTTT. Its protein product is CAWSVKSRVNTEAFF.

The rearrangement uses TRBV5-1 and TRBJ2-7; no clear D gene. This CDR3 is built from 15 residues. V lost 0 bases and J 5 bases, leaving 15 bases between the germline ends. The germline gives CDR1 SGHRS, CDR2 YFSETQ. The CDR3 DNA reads TGCGCCAGCAGCTTGGTTTCTAGTGGTATGGACGAGCAGTACTTC. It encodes CASSLVSSGMDEQYF.

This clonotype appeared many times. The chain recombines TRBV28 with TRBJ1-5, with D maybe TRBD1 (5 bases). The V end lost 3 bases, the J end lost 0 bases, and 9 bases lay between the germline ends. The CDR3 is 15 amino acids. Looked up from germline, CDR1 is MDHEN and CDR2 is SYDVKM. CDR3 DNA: TGTGCCAGCAGTTTGAGACAGAATAGCAATCAGCCCCAGCATTTT. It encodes CASSLRQNSNQPQHF.

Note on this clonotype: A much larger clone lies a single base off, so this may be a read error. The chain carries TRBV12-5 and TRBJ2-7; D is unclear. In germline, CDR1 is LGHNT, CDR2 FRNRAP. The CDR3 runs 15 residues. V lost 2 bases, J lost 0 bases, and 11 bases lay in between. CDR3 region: CASGLSSDSSYEQYF. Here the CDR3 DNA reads TGTGCTAGTGGTTTGTCCTCAGATAGCTCCTACGAGCAGTACTTC.

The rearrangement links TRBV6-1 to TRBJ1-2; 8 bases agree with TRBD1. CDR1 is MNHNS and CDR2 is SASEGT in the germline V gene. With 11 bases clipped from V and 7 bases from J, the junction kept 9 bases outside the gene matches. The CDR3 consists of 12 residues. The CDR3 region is CAAIRGPGGYTF. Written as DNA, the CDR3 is TGTGCCGCCATCAGGGGGCCGGGTGGCTACACCTTC.

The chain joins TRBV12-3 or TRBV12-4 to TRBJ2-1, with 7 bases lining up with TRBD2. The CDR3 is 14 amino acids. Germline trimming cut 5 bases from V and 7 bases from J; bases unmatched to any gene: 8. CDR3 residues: CASSRREEGNEQFF. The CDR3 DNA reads TGTGCCAGCAGTCGACGGGAGGAGGGGAATGAGCAGTTCTTC.

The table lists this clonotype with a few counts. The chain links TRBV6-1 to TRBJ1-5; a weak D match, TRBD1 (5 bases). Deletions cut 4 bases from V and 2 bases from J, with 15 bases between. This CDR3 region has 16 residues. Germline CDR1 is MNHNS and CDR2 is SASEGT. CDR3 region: CASSVRQNLGNQPQHF. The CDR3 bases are TGTGCCAGCAGTGTTAGACAGAATTTGGGCAATCAGCCCCAGCATTTT.

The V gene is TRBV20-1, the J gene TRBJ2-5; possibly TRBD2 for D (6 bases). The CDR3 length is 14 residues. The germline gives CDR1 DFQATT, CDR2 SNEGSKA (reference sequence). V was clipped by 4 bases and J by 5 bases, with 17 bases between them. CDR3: CSATRLGLGETQYF. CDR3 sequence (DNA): TGCAGTGCTACCCGACTAGGCCTGGGGGAGACCCAGTACTTC.

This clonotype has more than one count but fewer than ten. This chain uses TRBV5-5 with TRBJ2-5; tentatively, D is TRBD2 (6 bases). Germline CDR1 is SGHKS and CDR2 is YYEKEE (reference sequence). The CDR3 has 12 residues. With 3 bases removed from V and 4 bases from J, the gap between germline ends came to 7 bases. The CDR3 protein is CASSSGVETQYF. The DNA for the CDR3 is TGTGCCAGCAGCTCGGGGGTAGAGACCCAGTACTTC. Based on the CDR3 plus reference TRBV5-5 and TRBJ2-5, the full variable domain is DAGVTQSPTHLIKTRGQQVTLRCSPISGHKSVSWYQQVLGQGPQFIFQYYEKEERGRGNFPDRFSARQFPNYSSELNVNALLLGDSALYLCASSSGVETQYFGPGTRLLVL.

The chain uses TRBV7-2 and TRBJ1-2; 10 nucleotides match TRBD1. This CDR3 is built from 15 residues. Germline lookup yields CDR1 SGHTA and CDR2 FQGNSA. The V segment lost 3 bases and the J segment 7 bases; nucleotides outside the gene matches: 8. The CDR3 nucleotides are TGTGCCAGCAGCTTGACAGGGGGCGGGGTTTTTGGCTACACCTTC. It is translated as CASSLTGGGVFGYTF.

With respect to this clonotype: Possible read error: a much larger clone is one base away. The CDR3 here is CASSATPGVGGYTF. The DNA of the CDR3 is TGTGCCAGCAGTGCCACCCCCGGGGTAGGTGGCTACACCTTC. The chain combines TRBV28 with TRBJ1-2; D gene unclear. V shed 5 bases and J shed 7 bases, with 17 bases lying between them. Germline V gives CDR1 MDHEN, CDR2 SYDVKM. The CDR3 runs 14 residues.

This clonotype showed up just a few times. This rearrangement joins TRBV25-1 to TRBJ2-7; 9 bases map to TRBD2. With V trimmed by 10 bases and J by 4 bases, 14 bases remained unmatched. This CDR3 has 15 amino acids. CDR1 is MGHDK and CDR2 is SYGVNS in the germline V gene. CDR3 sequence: CAIAPISGSLYEQYF. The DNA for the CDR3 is TGTGCCATCGCCCCGATTAGCGGGAGTCTATACGAGCAGTACTTC.

CDR3 bases: TGTGCCAGCAGCATACCGGGACTAGCGGGTTCTAAAAACATTCAGTACTTC. Protein sequence: CASSIPGLAGSKNIQYF. The J gene is TRBJ2-4, the V gene TRBV5-6; 12 bases align to TRBD2. The germline V gene has CDR1 SGHDT and CDR2 YYEEEE. CDR3 size: 17 residues. V lost 4 bases, J lost 4 bases, and 9 bases stayed unmatched.

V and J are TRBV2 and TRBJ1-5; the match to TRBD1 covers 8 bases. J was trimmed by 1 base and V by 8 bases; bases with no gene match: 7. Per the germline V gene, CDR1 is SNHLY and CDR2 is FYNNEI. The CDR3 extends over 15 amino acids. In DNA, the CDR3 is TGTGCCAGCGACAGGGGTTTCGTAAGCAATCAGCCCCAGCATTTT. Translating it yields CASDRGFVSNQPQHF.

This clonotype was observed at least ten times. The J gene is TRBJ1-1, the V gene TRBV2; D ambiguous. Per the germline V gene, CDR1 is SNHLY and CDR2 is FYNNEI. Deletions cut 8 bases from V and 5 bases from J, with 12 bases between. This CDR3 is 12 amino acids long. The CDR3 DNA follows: TGTGCCAGCCTTATCCTATCGACTGAAGCTTTCTTT. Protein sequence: CASLILSTEAFF.

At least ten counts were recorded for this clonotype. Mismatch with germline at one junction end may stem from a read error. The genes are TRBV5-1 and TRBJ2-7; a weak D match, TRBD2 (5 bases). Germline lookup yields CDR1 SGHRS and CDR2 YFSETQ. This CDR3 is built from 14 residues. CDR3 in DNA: TGTGCCAGCAGCTTAGAGGGCAGAAACTACGAGCAGTACTTC. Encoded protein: CASSLEGRNYEQYF.

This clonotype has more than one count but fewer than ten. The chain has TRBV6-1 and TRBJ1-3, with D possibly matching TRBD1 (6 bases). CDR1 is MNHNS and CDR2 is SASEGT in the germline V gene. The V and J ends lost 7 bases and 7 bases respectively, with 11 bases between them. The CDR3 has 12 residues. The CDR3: CASKGDGNTIYF. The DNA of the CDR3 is TGTGCCAGCAAGGGGGACGGGAACACCATATATTTT.

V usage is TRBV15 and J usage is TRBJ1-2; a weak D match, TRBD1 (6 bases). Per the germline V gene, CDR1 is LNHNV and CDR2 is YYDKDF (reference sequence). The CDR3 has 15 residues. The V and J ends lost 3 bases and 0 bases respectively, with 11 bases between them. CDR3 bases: TGTGCCACCAGCAGTGAGACAGGTTCTAACTATGGCTACACCTTC. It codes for CATSSETGSNYGYTF.

The CDR3 loop reads CASSSFGEGTYEQYF. CDR3 coding DNA: TGTGCCAGCAGCTCCTTTGGGGAGGGAACCTACGAGCAGTACTTC. The chain has TRBV5-6 and TRBJ2-7; 7 nucleotides line up with TRBD2. After removal of 3 bases from V and 2 bases from J, the junction contained 8 bases not matched to a gene. CDR3 length equals 15 residues. CDR1 is SGHDT, CDR2 YYEEEE, per germline.

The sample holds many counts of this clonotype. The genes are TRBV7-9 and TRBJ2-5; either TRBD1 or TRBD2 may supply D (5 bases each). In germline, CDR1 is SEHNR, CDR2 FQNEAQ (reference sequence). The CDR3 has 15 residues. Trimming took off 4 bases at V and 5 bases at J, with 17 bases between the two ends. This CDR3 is CASSSWALGEETQYF. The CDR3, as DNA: TGTGCCAGCAGCTCATGGGCCCTAGGGGAGGAGACCCAGTACTTC.